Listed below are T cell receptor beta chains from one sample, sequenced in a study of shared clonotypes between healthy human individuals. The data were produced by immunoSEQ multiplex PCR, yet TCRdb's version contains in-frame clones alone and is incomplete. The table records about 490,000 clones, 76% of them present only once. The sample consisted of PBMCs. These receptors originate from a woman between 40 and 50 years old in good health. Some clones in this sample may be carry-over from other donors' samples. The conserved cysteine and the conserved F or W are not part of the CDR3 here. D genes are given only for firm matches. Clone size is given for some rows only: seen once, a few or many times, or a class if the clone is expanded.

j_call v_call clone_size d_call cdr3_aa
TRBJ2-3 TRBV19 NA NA ASSGQLFTDTQY
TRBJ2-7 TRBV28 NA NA ASTPAGFLYEQY
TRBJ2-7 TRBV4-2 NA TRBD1 ASSRVPGQGFFAGDYEQY
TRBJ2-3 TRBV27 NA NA ASSPGTDTQY
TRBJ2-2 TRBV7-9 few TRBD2 ASTVQGLAGRELF
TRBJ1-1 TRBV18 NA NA ASSPSGDTRGF
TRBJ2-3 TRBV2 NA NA ASHGSTDTQY
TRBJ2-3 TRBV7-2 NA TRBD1 ASSARRGRGTDTQY
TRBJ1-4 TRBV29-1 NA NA SVDGGRGKLF
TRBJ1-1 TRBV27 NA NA ASSLSMGNTEAF
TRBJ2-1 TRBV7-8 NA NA ASSLARGLRGEQF
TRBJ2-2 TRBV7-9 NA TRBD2 ASSSSGGGPTGELF
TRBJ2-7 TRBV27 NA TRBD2 ASSLSGVASGSYEQY
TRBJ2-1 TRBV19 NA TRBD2 ASSIAGGGEQF
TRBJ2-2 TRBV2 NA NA ASSAYTGELF
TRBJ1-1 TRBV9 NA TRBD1 ASSPRTGVNTEAF
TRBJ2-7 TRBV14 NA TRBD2 ASSRLSGGGYEQY
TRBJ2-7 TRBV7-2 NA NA ASNQGGLTYEQY
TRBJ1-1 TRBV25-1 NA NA ASSELGETNTEAF
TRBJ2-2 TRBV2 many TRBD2 ASRRLAGKAGELF
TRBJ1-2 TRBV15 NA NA ATSQDSVYGYT
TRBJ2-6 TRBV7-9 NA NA ASSLSVGANVLT
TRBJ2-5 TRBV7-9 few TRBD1 ASSSFFRGSGTQY
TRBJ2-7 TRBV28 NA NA ASSLKYEQY
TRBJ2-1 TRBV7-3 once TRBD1 ASSRGTGNSYNEQF
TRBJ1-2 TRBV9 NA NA ASSVAMDDTNYGYT
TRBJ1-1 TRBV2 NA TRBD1 ASSGQGESTEAF
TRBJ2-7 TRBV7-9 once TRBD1 ASSAGQGNNEQY
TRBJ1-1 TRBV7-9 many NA ASSLEGGTEAF
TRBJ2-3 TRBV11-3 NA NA ASSPRTGTDTQY
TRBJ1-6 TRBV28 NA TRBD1 ASSRGTGGNSPLH
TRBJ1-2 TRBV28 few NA ASSLSGYGYT
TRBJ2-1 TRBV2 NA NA ASSEVNWMGEQF
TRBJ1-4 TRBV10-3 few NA AISPAPLRELF
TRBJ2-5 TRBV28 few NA ASSRGEAETQY
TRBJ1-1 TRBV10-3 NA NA AIDGGRDTEAF
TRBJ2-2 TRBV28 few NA ASTGWTGELF
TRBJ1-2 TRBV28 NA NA ASIGTVGYGYT
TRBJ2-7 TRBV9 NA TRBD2 ASSAGLAASYEQY
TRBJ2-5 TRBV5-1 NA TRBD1 ASSVNRGQETQY
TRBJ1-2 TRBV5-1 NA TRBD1 ASSLGPGQGDYGYT
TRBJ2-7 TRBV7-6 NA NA ASSLGAGTAGTLYEQY
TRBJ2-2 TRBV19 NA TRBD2 ASSSGTSGSDPGELF
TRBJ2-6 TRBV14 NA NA ASSQRQAGPSSGANVLT
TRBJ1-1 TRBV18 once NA ASSPQGMNTEAF
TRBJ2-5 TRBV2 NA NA ASSGLGQETQY
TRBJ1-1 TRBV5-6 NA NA ASSKLGGNMNTEAF